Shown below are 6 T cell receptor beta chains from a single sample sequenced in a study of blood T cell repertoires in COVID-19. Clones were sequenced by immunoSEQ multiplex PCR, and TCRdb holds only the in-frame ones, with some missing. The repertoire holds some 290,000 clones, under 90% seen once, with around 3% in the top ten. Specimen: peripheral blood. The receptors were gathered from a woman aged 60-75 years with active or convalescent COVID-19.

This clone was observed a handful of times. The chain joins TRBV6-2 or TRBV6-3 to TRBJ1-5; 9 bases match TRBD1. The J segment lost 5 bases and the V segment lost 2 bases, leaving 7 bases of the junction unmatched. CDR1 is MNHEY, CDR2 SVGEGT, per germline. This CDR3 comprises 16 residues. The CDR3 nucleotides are TGTGCCAGCAGTTACCGGGACGACAGGGGGGATCAGCCCCAGCATTTT. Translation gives CASSYRDDRGDQPQHF.

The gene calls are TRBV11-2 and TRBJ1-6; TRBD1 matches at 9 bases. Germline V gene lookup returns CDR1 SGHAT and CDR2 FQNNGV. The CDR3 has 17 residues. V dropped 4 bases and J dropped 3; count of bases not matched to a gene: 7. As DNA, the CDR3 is TGTGCCAGCAGCTCTGGACCGGGACAGGGCTATAATTCACCCCTCCACTTT. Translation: CASSSGPGQGYNSPLHF.

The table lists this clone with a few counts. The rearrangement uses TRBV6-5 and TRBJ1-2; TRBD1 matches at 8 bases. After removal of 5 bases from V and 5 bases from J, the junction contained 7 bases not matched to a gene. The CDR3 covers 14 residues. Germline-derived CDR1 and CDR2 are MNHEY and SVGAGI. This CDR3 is CASSMDRAPYGYTF. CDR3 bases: TGTGCCAGCAGTATGGACAGGGCGCCGTATGGCTACACCTTC.

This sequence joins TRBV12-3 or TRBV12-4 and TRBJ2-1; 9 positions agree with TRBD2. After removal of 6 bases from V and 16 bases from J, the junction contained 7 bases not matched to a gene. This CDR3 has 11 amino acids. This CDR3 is CASRAGTSIFF. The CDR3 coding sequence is TGTGCCAGCAGGGCCGGGACTAGCATCTTCTTC.

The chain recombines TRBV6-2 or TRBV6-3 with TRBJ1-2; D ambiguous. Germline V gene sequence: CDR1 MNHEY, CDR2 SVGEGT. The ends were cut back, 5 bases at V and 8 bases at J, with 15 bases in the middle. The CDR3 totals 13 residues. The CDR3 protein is CASSHPFSGGYTF. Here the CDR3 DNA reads TGTGCCAGCAGTCACCCCTTCTCGGGGGGCTACACCTTC.

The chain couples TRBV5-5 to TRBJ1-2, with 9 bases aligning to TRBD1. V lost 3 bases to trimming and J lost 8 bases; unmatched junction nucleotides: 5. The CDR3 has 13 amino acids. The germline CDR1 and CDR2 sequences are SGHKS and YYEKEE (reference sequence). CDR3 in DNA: TGTGCCAGCAGCTCGGGACAGGGCTGGGGCTACACCTTC. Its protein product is CASSSGQGWGYTF.